Described below is a single TCR beta chain sequence and its context. Its antigen specificity is not known. The input lacks base qualities; no much larger clone sits a single base away. Library preparation was by the immunoSEQ multiplex PCR assay. A mixture of 60 forward primers for TCR Vbeta segments and 13 reverse primers for TCR Jbeta segments was used in the multiplex PCR. The CDR3 region of rearranged TCR beta genes was amplified from genomic DNA with a multiplex PCR assay. The amplified TCR beta libraries were sequenced on the Illumina HiSeq System as 87-base-pair reads. As for the original processing: A later analysis tallied roughly 76 million unique TCR beta chains across the approximately 670 repertoires, and about 12 million of those chains were shared by two or more donors. Raw reads were error-corrected and collapsed into unique sequences with a nearest-neighbor algorithm that merged closely related sequences to remove PCR and sequencing errors. To assign V, D and J gene segments, CDR3 sequences were aligned to IMGT reference sequences. Each retained sequence needed at least a six-nucleotide match to both a V gene segment and a J gene segment. A rearrangement was called productive if the CDR3 had no stop codons and remained in frame with V and J, and every other rearrangement was called non-productive. CDR3 was defined according to IMGT convention as the region running from the second conserved V-encoded cysteine to the conserved J-encoded phenylalanine. In an earlier analysis of around 570 of the donors, sequences lacking an unambiguous match to a single V gene segment were excluded. An earlier analysis of under 750 of the donors called V segments functional above 56.7% productive rearrangements and segregating when the between-donor standard deviation exceeded 5%. A statistical classification framework was developed to diagnose cytomegalovirus status using the catalog of TCR beta chain sequences. V and J gene assignment, in a later analysis, came from comparing TCR nucleotide sequences with IMGT/GENE-DB human TR gene sequences. The TCRdist pipeline was used in a later analysis to assign CDR3 sequences and most-parsimonious VDJ recombination scenarios. A later analysis defined each TCR beta chain by its CDR3 amino acid sequence plus V-gene family, and excluded reads lacking a unique V-gene family. To address suspected cross-contamination and a sequencing artifact, a later analysis removed roughly 640 highly shared, low-generation-probability nucleotide sequences. In a later analysis, a clonal expansion index for each public chain was calculated from normalized within-repertoire ranks of inferred template counts. Generation probabilities in a later analysis came from a VDJ recombination model fitted to out-of-frame rearrangements, and those results were checked against IGoR. In a later analysis, hypergeometric tests were used to score TCR-TCR, TCR-HLA and TCR-CMV co-occurrence, with a repertoire-size bias correction applied to TCR pairs. To estimate false discovery rates, a later analysis permuted the HLA or CMV assignments 20 times. In a later analysis, co-occurring TCRs were grouped using DBSCAN, with TCRdist sequence similarity added in when clustering inside HLA-allele-positive subsets. Co-occurrence clustering excluded repertoires with fewer than 30,000 or more than 120,000 public chains, plus five with anomalous nucleotide sharing. The table was pulled from immuneACCESS by TCRdb, which kept in-frame rearrangements only. Such tables lose some clones; where checked, under half of the loss comes from unresolved V genes, and the rest has no known cause. V and J calls and clone size are those listed in that table; D and trimming were worked out from the DNA. This sample holds about 200,000 clones; 73% were observed only once. About 2% of the sample rests with the top ten.

The data originate from a study of cytomegalovirus exposure and HLA in healthy donors (dated by TCRdb to the late 2010s). Study-wide context: An earlier analysis of fewer than 750 of the donors reported about 260 Gb of sequence data and around 110 million unique TCR beta sequences obtained from some 200 million T cells. Roughly 300 gigabases of sequencing data and 70 million to 95 million unique TCR sequences made up an early release that covered 500 to 650 HLA-typed donors. The genetic ancestry cluster associated with self-reported Caucasian donors included 81% of the 350 to 500 genotyped donors. The aim of the study was to test whether cataloging public T cell receptors could identify signatures of past pathogen exposure. Using immunosequencing, the study profiled T cell repertoires from around 670 subjects and related those repertoires to cytomegalovirus serostatus. Along with the approximately 650-subject first cohort, a separate validation cohort of over a hundred different subjects was used. High-throughput TCR immunosequencing, statistical association of individual TCRs with disease status, and machine learning were combined to predict cytomegalovirus infection status. In a later analysis, previously published TCR beta repertoires from 666 donors were re-analyzed and high-resolution HLA genotyping was added so that TCR occurrence patterns could be studied. In the later analysis, no new phenotypic data were used to find candidate immune exposures; instead, reliance was placed on TCR beta sequences and their occurrence across donors. In an earlier analysis of about 590 of the donors, high-throughput TCR beta sequencing was used to judge whether each TCR beta V gene segment behaved as functional or pseudogenic. Donor age, sex, ethnicity and CMV serostatus were compiled together with the repertoire data. Genome-wide SNP genotypes for about 65% of the 666 donors were used in a later genetic analysis, which treated that subset as a discovery cohort. All discovery cohort repertoires had been generated on a single sequencing platform. HLA typing covered class I and class II loci at four-digit resolution. The number of donors typed differed by locus, with roughly 620-630 for A, B, C, DRB1 and DQB1, around 500 for DQA1, approximately 580 for DPA1, and around 460 for DPB1. Because of strong linkage in the cohort, 5 or 6 DR-DQ haplotypes were treated as single units for association and clustering. Among about 410 genotyped donors of the cohort, an average of roughly 230,000 unique TCR beta nucleotide sequences was sequenced per donor, of which about 20% were non-productive. Results the study describes overall, beyond this receptor: Compared with equally common non-associated chains, HLA-associated TCR beta chains in a later analysis were more clonally expanded and had lower generation probabilities. In a later genetic analysis, a missense DCLRE1C variant was associated with V-gene and J-gene trimming of TCR beta chains, and the association was replicated in an independent cohort. When HLA alleles, especially DR and DQ, strongly co-occurred, attributing TCR associations to individual alleles was difficult. Most TCR sequences were seen in very few donors, while some public TCRs were found in many individuals. Immune exposure information for the cohort was limited to CMV serostatus. In the study, approximately 150 TCR beta chains were listed as associated with cytomegalovirus. Because counts were too low, approximately 15 rarely observed V segments, including chromosome 9 orphons, were excluded from the earlier analysis of under 650 of the donors. The classifier was reported to diagnose cytomegalovirus status with high specificity and sensitivity in both the original and validation cohorts. Because some donors lacked HLA typing at each locus, the association tests relied only on the typed subset. Most CMV-associated TCR beta chains appeared to be HLA-restricted in a later analysis, and the HLA associations seemed to be driven largely by CMV exposure. A later genetic analysis reported fewer N-insertions in productive TCRs among donors in an Asian-associated ancestry cluster than the roughly 640-donor mean. Some IMGT-functional V segments, including TRBV6-2 and TRBV6-3, could not be distinguished by the 87-base-pair reads and were therefore excluded. Three of the identified cytomegalovirus-associated TCR beta chains were confirmed in vitro to be specific for cytomegalovirus antigens. In a later analysis, about 16,000 TCR beta sequences were associated with specific HLA alleles at a false discovery rate of 0.05. In a later analysis, TCR association rates were found to vary across HLA loci, with the most associated TCRs seen for DRB1 alleles and the fewest for HLA-C alleles. Correlated functional status among segregating V segments might be attributable to linkage disequilibrium, but an unknown experimental factor could not be ruled out. A further reported finding was that TCR beta sequences accurately predicted the HLA-A and HLA-B alleles for most subjects in the first cohort. The presence/absence analyses assumed that sequencing depth was roughly uniform across donors, and that assumption may not be true. The sequencing pipeline was judged likely to have produced a cluster of highly shared sequence variants as a technical artifact. This cohort had only TCR beta chains sequenced, and the lack of alpha or paired-chain data limited which features could be detected. Several of the top co-occurrence clusters appeared to be linked to parvovirus B19, influenza, CMV and Epstein-Barr virus, according to a later analysis. The authors suggested that the approach could potentially be generalized to other disease states and immunological phenotypes. An earlier analysis of approximately 500 of the donors showed that most TCR beta V segments appeared in productive rearrangements either about 87% or about 30% of the time, which broadly matched IMGT annotations.

Trimming takes 1 base off V and 8 bases off J; junction bases not matched to a gene: 5. The CDR3 goes from the cysteine to the phenylalanine over 15 residues. Only the CDR3 portion is preserved as DNA: 45 bases, with reading frame beginning at the first base. The germline V gene sets CDR1 to SGHVS and CDR2 to FQNEAQ. The cohort consisted of some 670 healthy bone marrow donors. Cohort members were all nominally healthy when sampled, although unrecorded immune exposures were likely present. The donor tested CMV seronegative, placing the donor among the 350 to 400 seronegative members of the cohort. A peripheral blood sample was collected from each donor, and TCR beta sequencing was performed on peripheral blood mononuclear cells. Genomic DNA extraction from the blood cell samples was performed with the Qiagen DNeasy Blood Extraction Kit.

The sample consisted of PBMCs. This sequence originates from a woman aged 30 to 39 in good health and CMV-seronegative. The rearranged segments are TRBV7-8 and TRBJ2-1, with 10 middle bases fitting TRBD2. The DNA sequence follows: TGTGCCAGCAGCTTAGGGCTAGCGGGAGTCTATGAGCAGTTCTTC. This codes for CASSLGLAGVYEQFF.